One T cell receptor beta chain is described in this entry. Its target is unknown. The source of the sample is a study of cytomegalovirus exposure and HLA in healthy donors. Study results and limitations: DRB1 had the most TCR associations and HLA-C the fewest, a later analysis found, with rates varying by HLA locus. In a later analysis, at a false discovery rate of 0.05, approximately 18,000 TCR beta sequences were associated with HLA alleles. Analyses of presence/absence relied on an assumption of roughly uniform sequencing depth across donors. Earlier analysis looked at TCR beta V segments, and most were productive about 90% or about 30% of the time.

Both 60 Vbeta primers and 13 Jbeta primers went into the PCR. The protocol was immunoSEQ multiplex PCR, while the TCRdb copy is restricted to in-frame clones and leaves out a portion. This sample's table has about 130,000 clones. The sample was PBMCs. This receptor was taken from a man aged 35 to 55 in good health and CMV-seronegative.

CDR3 sequence reads: CASSLLSGVNNEQFF. In DNA, the CDR3 is TGTGCCAGCAGCTTATTGTCGGGAGTGAACAATGAGCAGTTCTTC. V gene TRBV11-2 combines with J gene TRBJ2-1, with a tentative D call TRBD2 (6 bases). This CDR3 contains 15 residues. Germline-derived CDR1 and CDR2 are SGHAT and FQNNGV. V was trimmed by 2 bases and J by 5 bases, leaving 13 bases between them.